The T cell receptor beta chain under discussion was sequenced for a study of T cell repertoires in cytomegalovirus infection. TCRdb redid the calling of the reads with MiXCR, one entry per CDR3 protein. The sample holds approximately 700,000 distinct CDR3 sequences, about a third seen once. Study-wide results and limits: What dominated the ex vivo response were HLA-C-restricted CMV-specific TCR beta clonotypes.

The length of the CDR3 is 15 residues. V gave up 3 bases and J gave up 2 bases, with 11 bases separating them. This clonotype was seen a handful of times. The antigen is unknown. The receptor comes from a human donor in good health (CMV status not recorded). Some clones in this sample may be carry-over from other donors' samples. The chain uses TRBV12-3 or TRBV12-4 and TRBJ1-3; perhaps TRBD1 as D (5 bases). The specimen was PBMCs. Here the CDR3 DNA reads TGTGCCAGCAGTTTCAGGGAGATCGCTGGAAACACCATATATTTT. As protein: CASSFREIAGNTIYF.